These 20 T cell receptor beta chains originate from one sample sequenced in a study of cytomegalovirus exposure and HLA in healthy donors. Both 60 Vbeta primers and 13 Jbeta primers went into the PCR. Generated by immunoSEQ multiplex PCR, the TCRdb table keeps only in-frame clones and is missing some. Of approximately 150,000 clones in the sample, 81% were seen once. Sequenced input: PBMCs. The receptors here all came from a woman younger than 30 in good health and CMV-seropositive.

The V gene is TRBV10-3, the J gene TRBJ2-6; 9 positions agree with TRBD1. V shed 3 bases, J shed 0 bases, and the junction held 6 bases outside the gene matches. The V gene's germline CDR1 is ENHRY and CDR2 SYGVKD. This CDR3 has 18 amino acids. CDR3 amino acids: CAISESLQGASGANVLTF. CDR3 nucleotide sequence: TGTGCCATCAGTGAAAGTTTACAGGGGGCCTCTGGGGCCAACGTCCTGACTTTC.

The chain employs TRBV10-3 and TRBJ2-2, with D uncertain. This CDR3 spans 14 amino acids. Trimming took off 3 bases at V and 5 bases at J, with 10 bases between the two ends. Per the germline V gene, CDR1 is ENHRY and CDR2 is SYGVKD. The CDR3 here is CAISDGRTTGELFF. CDR3 coding DNA: TGTGCCATCAGTGATGGGCGTACGACCGGGGAGCTGTTTTTT.

The J gene is TRBJ2-5, the V gene TRBV6-6; D gene uncertain. The CDR3 is 11 amino acids. Between the trimmed V and J ends, which lost 6 bases and 5 bases, there was a span of 7 bases. Looked up from germline, CDR1 is MNHNY and CDR2 is SVGAGI (reference sequence). The CDR3 nucleotides read TGTGCCAGCAGAATTCAGGAGACCCAGTACTTC. It is translated as CASRIQETQYF.

CDR3 protein: CAISESDRYGYTF. The CDR3, as DNA: TGTGCCATCAGTGAGTCGGACAGATATGGCTACACCTTC. The chain carries TRBV10-3 and TRBJ1-2, with a tentative D call TRBD1 (6 bases). Trimming pared 0 bases from V and 5 bases from J, leaving 7 bases between. Per the germline V gene, CDR1 is ENHRY and CDR2 is SYGVKD. The CDR3 is 13 amino acids.

This chain uses TRBV6-5 with TRBJ1-5; 8 bases match TRBD1. The junction had 5 bases not matched to a gene; V was cut back by 4 bases and J by 3 bases. This CDR3 comprises 15 residues. In germline, CDR1 is MNHEY, CDR2 SVGAGI. CDR3 in amino acids: CASSFGQGTNQPQHF. The DNA of the CDR3 is TGTGCCAGCAGTTTCGGACAGGGCACCAATCAGCCCCAGCATTTT.

The genes are TRBV28 and TRBJ2-7; TRBD1 agrees at 8 bases. The CDR3 runs 15 residues. Germline V CDR1 and CDR2: MDHEN, SYDVKM. V shed 7 bases, J shed 7 bases, and the junction held 15 bases outside the gene matches. The CDR3 DNA reads as TGTGCCAGCACCACCCCCCGGACAGGGTTTGAAGAGCAGTACTTC. Translated, it gives CASTTPRTGFEEQYF.

This chain connects TRBV29-1 to TRBJ2-5, with 9 nucleotides matching TRBD1. The CDR3 covers 12 residues. Germline CDR1 SQVTM, CDR2 ANQGSEA. Trimming cost V 5 bases and J 3 bases; bases outside gene matches: 1. The CDR3 spells CSVRTGEETQYF. CDR3 nucleotides: TGCAGCGTTCGGACAGGGGAAGAGACCCAGTACTTC.

This sequence joins TRBV7-6 and TRBJ2-7; 12 nucleotides line up with TRBD2. Germline lookup yields CDR1 SGHVS and CDR2 FNYEAQ. There are 19 residues in the CDR3. Unmatched junction bases numbered 14, after V lost 1 base and J lost 4 bases. Here the CDR3 DNA reads TGTGCCAGCAGCTTAGGGGCTAGCGGGGGGGCGCTCTCCTCTTACGAGCAGTACTTC. Amino acids: CASSLGASGGALSSYEQYF. The variable domain in full, completed from reference TRBV7-6 and TRBJ2-7, reads GAGVSQSPRYKVTKRGQDVALRCDPISGHVSLYWYRQALGQGPEFLTYFNYEAQQDKSGLPNDRFSAERPEGSISTLTIQRTEQRDSAMYRCASSLGASGGALSSYEQYFGPGTRLTVT.

This rearrangement joins TRBV27 to TRBJ1-1; D ambiguous. Per germline, CDR1 MNHEY and CDR2 SMNVEV (reference sequence). V lost 7 bases to trimming and J lost 1 base, with 19 bases between them. This CDR3 region has 16 residues. CDR3 amino acids: CASTMNPLIGNTEAFF. The CDR3 DNA sequence: TGTGCCAGCACTATGAACCCGCTAATCGGGAACACTGAAGCTTTCTTT.

V is TRBV7-6 and J is TRBJ1-4; TRBD1 matches at 9 bases. The CDR3 contains 15 residues. The germline V gene encodes CDR1 SGHVS and CDR2 FNYEAQ. V dropped 4 bases and J dropped 8; count of bases not matched to a gene: 8. As DNA, the CDR3 is TGTGCCAGCAGCTACGGGACAGGGTTGACAGAAAAACTGTTTTTT. The encoded protein is CASSYGTGLTEKLFF. Complete variable domain (other parts from reference TRBV7-6 and TRBJ1-4): GAGVSQSPRYKVTKRGQDVALRCDPISGHVSLYWYRQALGQGPEFLTYFNYEAQQDKSGLPNDRFSAERPEGSISTLTIQRTEQRDSAMYRCASSYGTGLTEKLFFGSGTQLSVL.

The chain uses TRBV5-6 and TRBJ2-1; TRBD1 aligns across 9 bases. The germline CDR1 and CDR2 sequences are SGHDT and YYEEEE. Trimming at V came to 5 bases and at J to 7 bases, leaving 10 bases not matched to a gene. This CDR3 comprises 15 residues. CDR3 DNA: TGTGCCAGCAGTACCCACAGGGGGCTAAGGAATGAGCAGTTCTTC. Translating gives CASSTHRGLRNEQFF. Full variable domain (outside the CDR3, taken from reference TRBV5-6 and TRBJ2-1): DAGVTQSPTHLIKTRGQQVTLRCSPKSGHDTVSWYQQALGQGPQFIFQYYEEEERQRGNFPDRFSGHQFPNYSSELNVNALLLGDSALYLCASSTHRGLRNEQFFGPGTRLTVL.

The rearrangement uses TRBV6-6 and TRBJ1-4, with D possibly TRBD1 on 5 matching bases. The V end lost 2 bases, the J end lost 5 bases, and 12 bases lay between the germline ends. The V gene's germline CDR1 is MNHNY and CDR2 SVGAGI (reference sequence). The CDR3 is 15 residues long. The CDR3 region is CASSYRGAQNEKLFF. DNA of the CDR3: TGTGCCAGCAGTTACCGTGGGGCCCAAAATGAAAAACTGTTTTTT.

The CDR3 DNA is TGTGCCAGTAGTATTTTGCAGGGCGCAGATACGCAGTATTTT. Its protein product is CASSILQGADTQYF. The V and J genes are TRBV19 and TRBJ2-3; tentatively, D is TRBD1 (5 bases). The CDR3 has 14 amino acids. CDR1 and CDR2 (germline): LNHDA, SQIVND (reference sequence). The V and J ends lost 3 bases and 4 bases respectively, with 11 bases between them.

This chain links TRBV6-1 with TRBJ1-6; D is unresolved. CDR3 length: 11 residues. The V and J ends lost 5 bases and 8 bases respectively, with 4 bases between them. Germline V gene data show CDR1 as MNHNS and CDR2 as SASEGT. CDR3 sequence: CASSLYSPLHF. The CDR3 region has the DNA TGTGCCAGCAGTTTATATTCACCCCTCCACTTT.

This chain uses TRBV6-5 with TRBJ2-7; tentative D call: TRBD1 (6 bases). The germline gives CDR1 MNHEY, CDR2 SVGAGI. Trimming stripped 0 bases from V and 12 bases from J, with 18 bases between. The CDR3 runs to 14 residues. Here the CDR3 reads CASSYSKGHPSPYF. CDR3 DNA sequence: TGTGCCAGCAGTTACTCGAAGGGACACCCTTCTCCGTACTTC.

This CDR3 reads CASSQGSNQPQHF. Here the CDR3 DNA reads TGTGCCAGCTCACAGGGGAGCAATCAGCCCCAGCATTTT. The V call is TRBV18, the J call TRBJ1-5; tentative D call: TRBD1 (5 bases). The CDR3 has 13 residues. Trimming took off 4 bases at V and 1 base at J, with 5 bases between the two ends. Looked up from germline, CDR1 is KGHSH and CDR2 is LQKENI.

The genes are TRBV6-6 and TRBJ1-3; no reliable D call. Per germline, CDR1 MNHNY and CDR2 SVGAGI (reference sequence). The V end lost 6 bases, the J end lost 2 bases, and 8 bases lay between the germline ends. CDR3 length equals 13 residues. CDR3 sequence reads: CASRSGAGNTIYF. CDR3 in DNA: TGTGCCAGCAGGTCCGGAGCTGGAAACACCATATATTTT.

The CDR3: CASTLDRGSGANVLTF. Here the CDR3 DNA reads TGTGCCAGTACCCTGGACAGGGGATCTGGGGCCAACGTCCTGACTTTC. This chain joins TRBV19 and TRBJ2-6, with 9 bases identical to TRBD1. Germline V gene sequence: CDR1 LNHDA, CDR2 SQIVND (reference sequence). The V and J ends lost 7 bases and 1 base, in that order; junction bases with no gene match: 5. CDR3 length: 16 amino acids.

This chain joins TRBV19 and TRBJ1-3, with D uncertain. With 8 bases removed from V and 0 bases from J, the gap between germline ends came to 11 bases. The CDR3 contains 14 residues. Germline CDR1 and CDR2: LNHDA and SQIVND (reference sequence). The CDR3: CASSRLSSGNTIYF. CDR3 coding DNA: TGTGCCAGTTCTCGGTTGAGCTCTGGAAACACCATATATTTT.

The chain links TRBV28 to TRBJ1-1; no definite D call. Trimming cost V 3 bases and J 10 bases, with 15 bases left between them. CDR1 MDHEN and CDR2 SYDVKM come from the germline V gene. The CDR3 consists of 13 residues. The CDR3 protein is CASSFFEGDGAFF. CDR3 bases: TGTGCCAGCAGTTTTTTCGAGGGAGATGGAGCTTTCTTT.